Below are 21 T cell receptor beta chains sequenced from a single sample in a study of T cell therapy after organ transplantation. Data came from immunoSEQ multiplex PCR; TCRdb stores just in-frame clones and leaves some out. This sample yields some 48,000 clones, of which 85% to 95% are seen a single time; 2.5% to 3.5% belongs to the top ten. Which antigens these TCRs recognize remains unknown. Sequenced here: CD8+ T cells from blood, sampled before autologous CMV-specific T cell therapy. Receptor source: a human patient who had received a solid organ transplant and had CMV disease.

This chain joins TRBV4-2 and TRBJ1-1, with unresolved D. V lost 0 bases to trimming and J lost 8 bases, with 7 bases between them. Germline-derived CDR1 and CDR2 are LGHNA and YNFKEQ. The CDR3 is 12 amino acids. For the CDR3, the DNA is TGTGCCAGCAGCCAAGATAGGCAGGAAGCTTTCTTT. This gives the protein CASSQDRQEAFF.

The CDR3 bases are TGCGCCAGCAGCCCGTTGGGTCTAGCGGGACTCTACGAGCAGTACTTC. This gives the protein CASSPLGLAGLYEQYF. The gene calls are TRBV4-1 and TRBJ2-7, with TRBD2 matching over 9 bases. After removal of 4 bases from V and 3 bases from J, the junction contained 10 bases not matched to a gene. Germline V lookup: CDR1 MGHRA, CDR2 YSYEKL. The CDR3 is 16 amino acids.

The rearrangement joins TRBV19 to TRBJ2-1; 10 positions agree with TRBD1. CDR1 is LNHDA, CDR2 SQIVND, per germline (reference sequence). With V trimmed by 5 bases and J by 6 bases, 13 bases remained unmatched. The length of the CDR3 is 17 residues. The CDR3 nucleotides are TGTGCCAGTAGTCACTTTTTGGGGGACAGGGGATCCAATGAGCAGTTCTTC. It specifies CASSHFLGDRGSNEQFF.

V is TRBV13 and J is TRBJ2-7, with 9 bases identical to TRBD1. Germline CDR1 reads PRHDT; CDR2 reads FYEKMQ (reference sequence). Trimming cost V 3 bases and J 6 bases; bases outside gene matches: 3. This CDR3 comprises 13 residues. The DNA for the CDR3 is TGTGCCAGCAGCTTGGGACAGGGAGGCGAGCAGTACTTC. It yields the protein CASSLGQGGEQYF. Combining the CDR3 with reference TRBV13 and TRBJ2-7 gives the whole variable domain AAGVIQSPRHLIKEKRETATLKCYPIPRHDTVYWYQQGPGQDPQFLISFYEKMQSDKGSIPDRFSAQQFSDYHSELNMSSLELGDSALYFCASSLGQGGEQYFGPGTRLTVT.

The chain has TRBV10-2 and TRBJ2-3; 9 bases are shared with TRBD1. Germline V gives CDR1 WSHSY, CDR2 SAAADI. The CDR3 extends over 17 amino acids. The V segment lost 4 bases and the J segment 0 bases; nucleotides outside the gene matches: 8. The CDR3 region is CASSGRDRASSTDTQYF. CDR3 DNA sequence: TGCGCCAGCAGTGGCCGGGACAGGGCGTCTAGCACAGATACGCAGTATTTT.

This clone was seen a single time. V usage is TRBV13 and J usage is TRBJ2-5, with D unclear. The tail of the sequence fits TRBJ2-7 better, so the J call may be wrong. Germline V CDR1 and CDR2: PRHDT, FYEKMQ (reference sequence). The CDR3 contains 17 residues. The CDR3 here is CASSLRLLADSRYEQYF. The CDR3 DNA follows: TGTGCCAGCAGCTTGAGGTTGTTGGCGGATTCTCGCTACGAGCAGTACTTC.

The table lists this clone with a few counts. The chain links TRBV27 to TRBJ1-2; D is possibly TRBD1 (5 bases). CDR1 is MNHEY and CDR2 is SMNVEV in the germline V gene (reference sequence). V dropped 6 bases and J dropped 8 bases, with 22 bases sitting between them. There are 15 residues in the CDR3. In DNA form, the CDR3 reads TGTGCCAGCAGCCCCAGCTCCTCAGGGTTGCGGGGCTACACCTTC. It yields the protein CASSPSSSGLRGYTF.

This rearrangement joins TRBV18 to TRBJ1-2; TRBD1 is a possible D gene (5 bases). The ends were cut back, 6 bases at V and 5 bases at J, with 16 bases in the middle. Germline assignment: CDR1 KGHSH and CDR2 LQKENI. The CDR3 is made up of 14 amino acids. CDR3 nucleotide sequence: TGTGCCAGCTCCCCCCTCACGACAGAATATGGCTACACCTTC. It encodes CASSPLTTEYGYTF.

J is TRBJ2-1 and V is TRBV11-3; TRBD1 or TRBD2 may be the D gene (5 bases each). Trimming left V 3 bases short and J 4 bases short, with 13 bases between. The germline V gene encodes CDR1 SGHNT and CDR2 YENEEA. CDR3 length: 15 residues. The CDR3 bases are TGTGCCAGCAGCTTGGCACGCGAGGGGTACAATGAGCAGTTCTTC. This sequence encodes CASSLAREGYNEQFF.

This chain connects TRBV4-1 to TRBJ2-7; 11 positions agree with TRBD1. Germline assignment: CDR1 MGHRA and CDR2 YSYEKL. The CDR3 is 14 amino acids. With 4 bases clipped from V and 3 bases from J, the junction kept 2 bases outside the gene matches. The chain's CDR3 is CASSPGTGGYEQYF. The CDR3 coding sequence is TGCGCCAGCAGCCCCGGGACAGGGGGCTACGAGCAGTACTTC.

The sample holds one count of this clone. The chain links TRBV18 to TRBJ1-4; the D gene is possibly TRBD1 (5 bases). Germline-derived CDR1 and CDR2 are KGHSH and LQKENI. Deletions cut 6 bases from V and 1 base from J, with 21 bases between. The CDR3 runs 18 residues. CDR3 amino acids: CASSPDAAPRVTNEKLFF. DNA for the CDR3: TGTGCCAGCTCCCCAGACGCGGCCCCCAGGGTAACTAATGAAAAACTGTTTTTT.

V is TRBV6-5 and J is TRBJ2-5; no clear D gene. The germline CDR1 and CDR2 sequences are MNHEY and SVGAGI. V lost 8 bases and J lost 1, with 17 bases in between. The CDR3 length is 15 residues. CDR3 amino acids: CASPCRAEIQETQYF. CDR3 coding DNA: TGTGCCAGCCCCTGTCGGGCGGAAATCCAAGAGACCCAGTACTTC.

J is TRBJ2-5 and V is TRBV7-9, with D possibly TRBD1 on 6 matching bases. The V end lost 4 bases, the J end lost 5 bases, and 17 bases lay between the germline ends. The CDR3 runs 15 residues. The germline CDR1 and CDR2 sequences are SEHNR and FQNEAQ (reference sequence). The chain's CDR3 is CASSYEITGMETQYF. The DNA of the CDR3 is TGTGCCAGCAGCTACGAGATAACAGGGATGGAGACCCAGTACTTC.

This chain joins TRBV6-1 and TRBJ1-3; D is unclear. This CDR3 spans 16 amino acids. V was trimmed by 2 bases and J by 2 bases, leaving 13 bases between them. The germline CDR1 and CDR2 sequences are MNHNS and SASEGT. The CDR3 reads CASSEFSGGTGNTIYF. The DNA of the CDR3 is TGTGCCAGCAGTGAATTTTCAGGCGGCACTGGAAACACCATATATTTT.

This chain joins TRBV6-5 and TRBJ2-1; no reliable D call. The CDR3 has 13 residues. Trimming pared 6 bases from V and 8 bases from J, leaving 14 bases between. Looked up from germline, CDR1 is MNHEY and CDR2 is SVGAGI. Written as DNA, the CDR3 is TGTGCCAGCAGCCCCTCTCTGAGTGATGAGCAGTTCTTC. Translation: CASSPSLSDEQFF.

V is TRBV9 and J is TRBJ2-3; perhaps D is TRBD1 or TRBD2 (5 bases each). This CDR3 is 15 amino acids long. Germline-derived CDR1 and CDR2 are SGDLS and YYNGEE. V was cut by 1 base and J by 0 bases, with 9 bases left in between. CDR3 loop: CASSVRGASTDTQYF. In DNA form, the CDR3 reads TGTGCCAGCAGCGTACGAGGGGCGAGCACAGATACGCAGTATTTT.

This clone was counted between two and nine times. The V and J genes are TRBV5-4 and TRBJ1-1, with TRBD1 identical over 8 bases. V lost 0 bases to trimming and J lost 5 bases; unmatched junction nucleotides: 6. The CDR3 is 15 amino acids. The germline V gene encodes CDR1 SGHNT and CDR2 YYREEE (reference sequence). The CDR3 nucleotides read TGTGCCAGCAGCTTGGGTCAGGGGGCGAGGACTGAAGCTTTCTTT. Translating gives CASSLGQGARTEAFF.

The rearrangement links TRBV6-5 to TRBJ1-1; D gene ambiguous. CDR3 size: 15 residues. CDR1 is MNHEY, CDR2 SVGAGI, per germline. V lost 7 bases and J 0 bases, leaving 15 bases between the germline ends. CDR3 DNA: TGTGCCAGCACTCCCCCCGAAAATTTGAACACTGAAGCTTTCTTT. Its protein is CASTPPENLNTEAFF.

The CDR3: CASSFFSTNYNEQFF. The DNA of the CDR3 is TGTGCCAGCAGCTTTTTTTCCACGAATTACAATGAGCAGTTCTTC. The chain recombines TRBV5-6 with TRBJ2-1; unclear D gene. Germline lookup yields CDR1 SGHDT and CDR2 YYEEEE. The V end was cut by 2 bases, the J end by 4 bases, with 13 bases between. The CDR3 is 15 residues long.

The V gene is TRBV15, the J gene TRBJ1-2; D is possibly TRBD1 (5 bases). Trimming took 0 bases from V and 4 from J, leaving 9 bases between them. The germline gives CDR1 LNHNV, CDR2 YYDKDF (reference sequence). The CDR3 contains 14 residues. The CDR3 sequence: CATSRDTGFYGYTF. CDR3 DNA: TGTGCCACCAGCAGAGATACAGGATTCTATGGCTACACCTTC.

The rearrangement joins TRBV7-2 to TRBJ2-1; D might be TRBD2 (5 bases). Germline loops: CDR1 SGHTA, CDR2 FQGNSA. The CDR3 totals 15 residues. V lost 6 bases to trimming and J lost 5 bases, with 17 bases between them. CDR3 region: CASRPVRLTNNEQFF. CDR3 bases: TGTGCCAGCAGGCCAGTCCGACTAACGAACAATGAGCAGTTCTTC. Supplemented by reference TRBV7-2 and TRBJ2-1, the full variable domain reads GAGVSQSPSNKVTEKGKDVELRCDPISGHTALYWYRQSLGQGLEFLIYFQGNSAPDKSGLPSDRFSAERTGGSVSTLTIQRTQQEDSAVYLCASRPVRLTNNEQFFGPGTRLTVL.